The text below deals with one T cell receptor (beta chain). What it binds is unknown. The record originates from a study of identical twins. TCRdb re-derived calls from the 5' RACE reads in MiXCR, one entry per CDR3 protein. Of around 250,000 distinct CDR3 sequences listed, approximately 12% are singletons. Study-wide points: Interpretation of the results relied on cross-sectional statistical analysis and not on following the same donors.

These data were also filed under a second study, of yellow fever vaccine responses in identical twins. That paper states: Reportedly, twins' vaccine T cell responses looked partly convergent and partly personalized.

What was sequenced was memory (CD45RO+) T cells sorted from blood. The sequence was collected from a woman between 18 and 29 years old in good health.

The CDR3 DNA sequence: TGTGCCAGCAGCTTAGCTTGGGGAACAGATACGCAGTATTTT. The encoded protein is CASSLAWGTDTQYF. The gene calls are TRBV11-3 and TRBJ2-3; D gene ambiguous. Germline loops: CDR1 SGHNT, CDR2 YENEEA. This CDR3 region has 14 residues. The germline V and J ends were trimmed by 1 base and 3 bases, with 8 bases remaining between them.